These T cell receptor beta chains were read from a single sample in a study of graft-versus-host responses after intestinal transplantation. The method was immunoSEQ multiplex PCR; TCRdb's version includes in-frame clones alone and lacks a portion of them. The profile covers about 96,000 clones, with about 90% appearing a single time and around 0.17% taken by the ten largest. Antigens for these TCRs are unknown. The material sequenced was unstimulated CD4+ T cells sorted from spleen or lymph node cells, taken before intestinal transplant. The receptors stem from a human donor who received an intestinal transplant. The CDR3 runs from the conserved cysteine through the conserved F or W. Each record gives: J gene, V gene, D gene, clone size, CDR3 DNA, CDR3 protein. The D gene is left open where the match is weak. A clone size is listed for some rows: how often the clone was seen (once, few, many), or a class if it is expanded.

TRBJ1-2,TRBV7-9,.,once,TGTGCCAGCAGCTTAGAATTGGGCGGCTACACCTTC,CASSLELGGYTF
TRBJ1-6,TRBV19,.,.,TGTGCCAGTAGTATAAGCAATTCACCCCTCCACTTT,CASSISNSPLHF
TRBJ2-7,TRBV2,TRBD1,.,TGTGCCAGCAGCGAAGGGACAGGGTGGGGCTCCTACGAGCAGTACTTC,CASSEGTGWGSYEQYF
TRBJ2-3,TRBV9,TRBD2,.,TGTGCCAGCAGCTCCAGCGGGGGGGCCGTGAAGGACCCAGATACGCAGTATTTT,CASSSSGGAVKDPDTQYF
TRBJ1-1,TRBV4-1,.,few,TGCGCCAGCAAAGATCTCTACCGCGGGTCGAACACTGAAGCTTTCTTT,CASKDLYRGSNTEAFF
TRBJ2-5,TRBV5-1,TRBD1,.,TGCGCCAGCAACTTCGGACAGGGCCAAGAGACCCAGTACTTC,CASNFGQGQETQYF
TRBJ2-1,TRBV7-3,.,.,TGTGCCAGCAGCTCTAAGGGGGGGGACAATGAGCAGTTCTTC,CASSSKGGDNEQFF
TRBJ1-1,TRBV6-4,TRBD1,few,TGTGCCAGCAGCCGGACAGGGACAGGGCTAAGTGAAGCTTTCTTT,CASSRTGTGLSEAFF
TRBJ1-5,TRBV4-2,.,.,TGTGCCAGCAGCCAAGAACGCGGTTTTAGCAATCAGCCCCAGCATTTT,CASSQERGFSNQPQHF
TRBJ2-7,TRBV18,TRBD2,.,TGTGCCAGCTCACCAACCGCCGGGACTACCTACGAGCAGTACTTC,CASSPTAGTTYEQYF
TRBJ2-2,TRBV6-5,TRBD1,.,TGTGCCAGCAGTTACGGGACAGGGAGGGAAACCGGGGAGCTGTTTTTT,CASSYGTGRETGELFF
TRBJ1-2,TRBV6-1,.,.,TGTGCCAGCAGTGAAGGGAGGGGCGGCAACTATGGCTACACCTTC,CASSEGRGGNYGYTF
TRBJ2-1,TRBV11-2,TRBD2,.,TGTGCCAGCAGCTTCGTAGCGGGAGCCTACAATGAGCAGTTCTTC,CASSFVAGAYNEQFF
TRBJ1-6,TRBV6-6,TRBD1,once,TGTGCCAGCAGTACAGGGGGTGCCTATAATTCACCCCTCCACTTT,CASSTGGAYNSPLHF
TRBJ1-5,TRBV5-8,.,.,TGTGCCAGCAGACCGGGTCAGAGGGAGCCCCAGCATTTT,CASRPGQREPQHF
TRBJ1-2,TRBV19,.,.,TGTGCCAGTAGTATAGTGACAGTCAACTATGGCTACACCTTC,CASSIVTVNYGYTF
TRBJ2-5,TRBV2,TRBD1,.,TGTGCCAGCAGTCCGGGACAGGGGCCACAAGAGACCCAGTACTTC,CASSPGQGPQETQYF
TRBJ1-6,TRBV27,TRBD1,.,TGTGCCAGCAGCCGACAGGGGGCATTTGATTCACCCCTCCACTTT,CASSRQGAFDSPLHF
TRBJ1-6,TRBV7-9,TRBD1,.,TGTGCCAGCAGCGCAGGCTGGGACAGCAATAATTCACCCCTCCACTTT,CASSAGWDSNNSPLHF
TRBJ1-3,TRBV6-1,.,.,TGTGCCAGCAGTGAACGGGCGGGGACCGGAAACACCATATATTTT,CASSERAGTGNTIYF
TRBJ2-7,TRBV4-2,TRBD2,.,TGTGCCAGCAGCCAAGGGGCTAGCGGGGCCTACGAGCAGTACTTC,CASSQGASGAYEQYF
TRBJ2-3,TRBV7-2,.,.,TGTGCCAGCAGCTTAGCTCTGACTAGCACAGATACGCAGTATTTT,CASSLALTSTDTQYF
TRBJ2-2,TRBV6-5,TRBD2,.,TGTGCCAGCAGTTCCCGACTAGCGGCAGGCGGGGAGCTGTTTTTT,CASSSRLAAGGELFF
TRBJ1-5,TRBV6-1,.,.,TGTGCCAGCAGTCCACAGGGAAATCAGCCCCAGCATTTT,CASSPQGNQPQHF
TRBJ1-1,TRBV5-1,.,.,TGCGCCAGCAGCGAGGACAGTAGCGCTTTCTTT,CASSEDSSAFF
TRBJ2-3,TRBV18,TRBD2,.,TGTGCCAGCTCACCTCCTACTAGCGGGGCGGATACGCAGTATTTT,CASSPPTSGADTQYF
TRBJ2-7,TRBV7-2,TRBD2,.,TGTGCCAGCAGCTTAGCAACAGCGGGAGCACCCTACGAGCAGTACTTC,CASSLATAGAPYEQYF
TRBJ1-5,TRBV30,.,.,TGTGCCTGGAGTGTACCTGCGTCCATCAATCAGCCCCAGCATTTT,CAWSVPASINQPQHF
TRBJ1-1,TRBV25-1,.,.,TGTGCCAGCAGTGACCCAAGAAGGGGGATCACTGAAGCTTTCTTT,CASSDPRRGITEAFF
TRBJ2-1,TRBV4-3,TRBD2,few,TGCGCCAGCAGCCAAGATCCTAGCGGGGGGAATGAGCAGTTCTTC,CASSQDPSGGNEQFF
TRBJ2-3,TRBV7-3,.,once,TGTGCCAGCAGCTCAAGGGGCCCTAGTTCAGATACGCAGTATTTT,CASSSRGPSSDTQYF
TRBJ1-1,TRBV4-3,.,.,TGCGCCAGCAGCCAAGAGAACAGACTGAACACTGAAGCTTTCTTT,CASSQENRLNTEAFF
TRBJ2-1,TRBV7-9,.,.,TGTGCCAGCAGCTCAAGATCGGGACTTTCCTACAATGAGCAGTTCTTC,CASSSRSGLSYNEQFF
TRBJ2-7,TRBV5-6,TRBD1,.,TGTGCCAGCAGCCCGATGGACAGGGGCCGCGAGCAGTACTTC,CASSPMDRGREQYF
TRBJ2-7,TRBV5-1,.,.,TGCGCCAGCAGCTCGTTTAGCGTTTCCTACGAGCAGTACTTC,CASSSFSVSYEQYF
TRBJ2-3,TRBV11-2,.,.,TGTGCCAGCAGCTTAGATCTCGCAGATACGCAGTATTTT,CASSLDLADTQYF
TRBJ2-3,TRBV10-3,TRBD2,.,TGTGCCATCAGTGGGGGGACTAGCCCAGTACCCACAGATACGCAGTATTTT,CAISGGTSPVPTDTQYF
TRBJ1-6,TRBV6-5,TRBD1,.,TGTGCCAGCAGTTACTACGGGACAGGGTCCTCACCCCTCCACTTT,CASSYYGTGSSPLHF
TRBJ2-3,TRBV27,TRBD1,.,TGTGCCAGCAGTAGACAGGGTACAGATACGCAGTATTTT,CASSRQGTDTQYF
TRBJ2-5,TRBV7-2,TRBD1,.,TGTGCCAGCAGCTCCGACAGGGCAAGATACCAAGAGACCCAGTACTTC,CASSSDRARYQETQYF
TRBJ2-3,TRBV7-2,TRBD2,.,TGTGCCAGCAGCTTGGCGGGACTACCCTCCACAGATACGCAGTATTTT,CASSLAGLPSTDTQYF
TRBJ2-5,TRBV5-1,TRBD1,.,TGCGCCAGCAGCATTGACAGGGCTGAGACCCAGTACTTC,CASSIDRAETQYF
TRBJ2-7,TRBV5-1,TRBD2,.,TGCGCCAGCAGCCCCAGCCAGCGGGGGGGCTCATACGAGCAGTACTTC,CASSPSQRGGSYEQYF
TRBJ1-1,TRBV5-1,.,.,TGCGCCAGCAGCTTGGCAGGGATCGACACTGAAGCTTTCTTT,CASSLAGIDTEAFF
TRBJ2-7,TRBV5-1,TRBD1,.,TGCGCCAGCAGCAAGAGCCCGGGACAGGGGGCCGACGAGCAGTACTTC,CASSKSPGQGADEQYF
TRBJ1-2,TRBV28,.,.,TGTGCCAGCAGAGCCGGCTATGGCTACACCTTC,CASRAGYGYTF
TRBJ2-3,TRBV6-6,.,once,TGTGCCAGCAGGGATACGAGGACATCAGATACGCAGTATTTT,CASRDTRTSDTQYF
TRBJ2-1,TRBV6-6,.,.,TGTGCCAGCAGTTATAAAGAGATCGGGAATGAGCAGTTCTTC,CASSYKEIGNEQFF